Listed below are T cell receptor beta chains from one sample, sequenced in a study of vaccination and CD4 T cells after COVID-19. MiXCR, run by TCRdb on the PCR reads, gives a single entry per CDR3 protein. The profile shows about 29,000 distinct CDR3 sequences, about 46% of them singletons. The starting material was CD4+ T cells from blood, obtained about 7 months after SARS-CoV-2 vaccination. Receptor source: a human donor who had recovered from COVID-19. Each CDR3 is given with its conserved first and last residue. The D gene is left open where the match is weak. Some rows mark clone size as missing; the rest say once, few, many or name a class of expanded clone.

J: TRBJ1-6; size: .; D: .; V: TRBV10-3; CDR3: CAISESGTNSPLHF; DNA: TGTGCCATCAGTGAGTCGGGGACGAATTCACCCCTCCACTTT
J: TRBJ2-1; size: .; D: .; V: TRBV19; CDR3: CASSIQGVRYNEQFF; DNA: TGTGCCAGTAGTATTCAAGGGGTAAGGTACAATGAGCAGTTCTTC
J: TRBJ1-5; size: .; D: .; V: TRBV20-1; CDR3: CSASDLVGVGNQPQHF; DNA: TGCAGTGCTAGTGACCTCGTAGGCGTAGGCAATCAGCCCCAGCATTTT
J: TRBJ2-1; size: .; D: .; V: TRBV20-1; CDR3: CSARPLTRGEQFF; DNA: TGCAGTGCTAGGCCCCTGACCAGGGGTGAGCAGTTCTTC
J: TRBJ2-5; size: .; D: .; V: TRBV20-1; CDR3: CSARDPGGTGQETQYF; DNA: TGCAGTGCTAGAGACCCCGGGGGCACCGGCCAAGAGACCCAGTACTTC
J: TRBJ2-1; size: .; D: .; V: TRBV6-2/TRBV6-3; CDR3: CASTSARGSYNEQFF; DNA: TGTGCCAGCACTAGCGCGAGGGGGTCCTACAATGAGCAGTTCTTC
J: TRBJ1-3; size: .; D: TRBD1; V: TRBV7-9; CDR3: CASNEQGNRNTIYF; DNA: TGTGCCAGCAACGAACAGGGGAACCGAAACACCATATATTTT
J: TRBJ2-5; size: .; D: .; V: TRBV11-3; CDR3: CASSFGPDQETQYF; DNA: TGTGCCAGCAGCTTCGGGCCGGACCAAGAGACCCAGTACTTC
J: TRBJ1-5; size: .; D: .; V: TRBV6-1; CDR3: CASAEYRGNQPQHF; DNA: TGTGCCAGCGCCGAATACAGGGGCAATCAGCCCCAGCATTTT
J: TRBJ2-1; size: .; D: .; V: TRBV27; CDR3: CASSLSYQGVQEQFF; DNA: TGTGCCAGCAGTTTATCGTATCAAGGGGTCCAGGAGCAGTTCTTC
J: TRBJ2-7; size: .; D: .; V: TRBV20-1; CDR3: CSARLSGNRYEQYF; DNA: TGCAGTGCTAGACTATCGGGGAATCGCTACGAGCAGTACTTC
J: TRBJ2-2; size: few; D: .; V: TRBV27; CDR3: CASSLSQDNTGELFF; DNA: TGTGCCAGCAGTCTCAGCCAGGATAACACCGGGGAGCTGTTTTTT
J: TRBJ2-3; size: medium-sized; D: TRBD2; V: TRBV6-4; CDR3: CASSDGAGGTDTQYF; DNA: TGTGCCAGCAGTGACGGGGCGGGAGGCACAGATACGCAGTATTTT
J: TRBJ1-5; size: .; D: .; V: TRBV2; CDR3: CASSAGSGSNQPQHF; DNA: TGTGCCAGCAGTGCAGGGTCTGGAAGCAATCAGCCCCAGCATTTT
J: TRBJ2-3; size: medium-sized; D: TRBD2; V: TRBV20-1; CDR3: CSAGIAGGSDTQYF; DNA: TGCAGTGCTGGAATAGCGGGAGGTTCAGATACGCAGTATTTT
J: TRBJ1-1; size: few; D: .; V: TRBV7-3; CDR3: CASSLQGGDTEAFF; DNA: TGTGCCAGCAGCTTACAGGGTGGTGACACTGAAGCTTTCTTT
J: TRBJ1-4; size: .; D: .; V: TRBV20-1; CDR3: CSARDVAGANEKLFF; DNA: TGCAGTGCTAGAGATGTGGCAGGGGCGAATGAAAAACTGTTTTTT
J: TRBJ2-5; size: .; D: TRBD2; V: TRBV6-1; CDR3: CASSEGTSGPQETQYF; DNA: TGTGCCAGCAGTGAAGGGACTAGCGGGCCCCAAGAGACCCAGTACTTC
J: TRBJ2-5; size: .; D: .; V: TRBV7-9; CDR3: CASSLGLGAETQYF; DNA: TGTGCCAGCAGCTTAGGTCTCGGTGCGGAGACCCAGTACTTC
J: TRBJ2-7; size: .; D: TRBD2; V: TRBV7-8; CDR3: CASSLWSGETQYF; DNA: TGTGCCAGCAGCTTATGGAGCGGGGAAACGCAGTACTTC
J: TRBJ2-1; size: .; D: .; V: TRBV6-1; CDR3: CASSEFGTVPLYNEQFF; DNA: TGTGCCAGCAGTGAATTCGGGACGGTTCCGCTTTACAATGAGCAGTTCTTC
J: TRBJ2-5; size: .; D: .; V: TRBV5-1; CDR3: CASSSYHGPGETQYF; DNA: TGCGCCAGCAGCTCCTATCATGGTCCCGGGGAGACCCAGTACTTC
J: TRBJ2-5; size: .; D: TRBD2; V: TRBV20-1; CDR3: CSTRVAGGRETQYF; DNA: TGCAGTACGCGGGTAGCGGGAGGACGAGAGACCCAGTACTTC
J: TRBJ2-1; size: .; D: .; V: TRBV19; CDR3: CASSPGPSSNEQFF; DNA: TGTGCCAGTAGCCCCGGGCCTAGCTCGAATGAGCAGTTCTTC
J: TRBJ2-5; size: .; D: .; V: TRBV28; CDR3: CASSLNRASETQYF; DNA: TGTGCCAGCAGTCTAAACAGGGCGTCGGAGACCCAGTACTTC
J: TRBJ1-6; size: few; D: TRBD1; V: TRBV7-2; CDR3: CASKGGGQGGDSYNSPLHF; DNA: TGTGCCAGCAAGGGGGGTGGACAGGGAGGAGACTCCTATAATTCACCCCTCCACTTT
J: TRBJ1-5; size: .; D: TRBD1; V: TRBV12-3/TRBV12-4; CDR3: CASSSRRRGTANSNQPQHF; DNA: TGTGCCAGCAGTTCACGCCGCCGCGGGACAGCTAATAGCAATCAGCCCCAGCATTTT
J: TRBJ2-7; size: .; D: .; V: TRBV28; CDR3: CASSSREAVFYEQYF; DNA: TGTGCCAGCAGTTCCCGGGAAGCGGTTTTTTACGAGCAGTACTTC
J: TRBJ2-2; size: .; D: .; V: TRBV7-9; CDR3: CASSLGGMNTGELFF; DNA: TGTGCCAGCAGCTTAGGCGGGATGAACACCGGGGAGCTGTTTTTT
J: TRBJ1-1; size: once; D: TRBD1; V: TRBV20-1; CDR3: CSAPAPGQANTEAFF; DNA: TGCAGTGCCCCTGCGCCGGGACAGGCCAACACTGAAGCTTTCTTT
J: TRBJ1-5; size: few; D: .; V: TRBV5-5; CDR3: CASSLRGTQPQHF; DNA: TGTGCCAGCAGCTTGAGGGGTACACAGCCCCAGCATTTT
J: TRBJ2-3; size: .; D: TRBD2; V: TRBV20-1; CDR3: CRGTSGTLTDTQYF; DNA: TGCAGGGGGACTAGCGGGACACTCACAGATACGCAGTATTTT
J: TRBJ2-7; size: .; D: TRBD1; V: TRBV20-1; CDR3: CSARDLTGIPYEQYF; DNA: TGCAGTGCTAGAGATTTGACAGGGATCCCCTACGAGCAGTACTTC
J: TRBJ2-7; size: .; D: .; V: TRBV12-3/TRBV12-4; CDR3: CASSLYGLGEQYF; DNA: TGTGCCAGCAGTTTATACGGGTTGGGGGAGCAGTACTTC